Listed below are T cell receptor beta chains from one sample, sequenced in a study of blood T cell repertoires in COVID-19. Produced via immunoSEQ multiplex PCR; TCRdb's table is partial and in-frame only. The table lists approximately 210,000 clones, approximately 84% of them singletons, with 7.6% in the top ten. The sample comprised peripheral blood. These receptors all come from a woman in her fifties or sixties with active or convalescent COVID-19. CDR3s include the opening cysteine and the closing phenylalanine or tryptophan. Size is omitted from some rows. Given values are once, few, many or a class for expanded clones.

v_call	j_call	cdr3_length	clone_size	cdr3_aa
TRBV6-1	TRBJ1-5	12	NA	CASSEAGRAQHF
TRBV30	TRBJ2-2	16	NA	CAWSVLFGRNTGELFF
TRBV27	TRBJ2-7	16	few	CASRLSSSGSTYEQYF
TRBV28	TRBJ2-7	15	NA	CASSFEARSSYEQYF
TRBV10-3	TRBJ1-6	14	NA	CAISATGYNSPLHF
TRBV10-2	TRBJ1-5	13	NA	CATATGSNQPQHF
TRBV9	TRBJ2-6	16	NA	CASSVSRGPGANVLTF
TRBV19	TRBJ2-2	14	NA	CASSIGGRAWRLFF
TRBV28	TRBJ2-7	13	NA	CATSLPGAVGQYF
TRBV2	TRBJ2-3	14	NA	CASSSIRGTDTQYF
TRBV9	TRBJ1-3	14	NA	CASSARTAGNTIYF
TRBV29-1	TRBJ2-1	13	NA	CSVERDRDNEQFF
TRBV6-2/TRBV6-3	TRBJ2-1	16	NA	CASSTPSGSWLNEQFF
TRBV6-2/TRBV6-3	TRBJ2-5	15	NA	CASSLTSGGAETQYF
TRBV3-1/TRBV3-2	TRBJ2-7	17	many	CASSRSSLRDTSNEQYF
TRBV11-3	TRBJ2-1	17	NA	CASSLHRGFSSYNEQFF
TRBV2	TRBJ1-1	13	NA	CASSEQGYTEAFF
TRBV3-1/TRBV3-2	TRBJ2-5	15	NA	CASSPILDSQETQYF
TRBV15	TRBJ2-1	16	NA	CATSRVPGGRSHEQFF
TRBV25-1	TRBJ1-1	13	NA	CASSEDRGRRAFF
TRBV28	TRBJ1-2	12	NA	CASSLTSGGYTF
TRBV7-6	TRBJ1-5	17	NA	CASSLELNTGLGQPQHF